Described below is a single T cell receptor (beta chain) sequence and its context. This clonotype appeared many times. Its antigen has not been determined. Per-nucleotide qualities are absent, and no much larger clonotype sits a single base away. The sample is drawn from a study of early T cells in non-severe SARS-CoV-2 infection (dated by TCRdb to about 2021). Broadly, across the study: TCR sequencing used bulk RNA from unsorted whole blood, so alpha and beta chains could not be paired. Paper-wide results and their limitations: VDJdb matching was skewed toward anti-spike CD8 responses, so virus-specific expansions were likely underestimated and private and CD4 specificities were missed.

This was a case-control study nested in a cohort of healthcare workers in London, UK, who had nasopharyngeal swab PCR tests and blood samples taken every week. Healthcare workers were enrolled in the week of the UK lockdown, from 23 to 31 March 2020, and were followed every week for up to roughly 15 weeks. Trimming leaves V shorter by 1 base and J shorter by 0 bases, with the junction holding 3 bases beyond the gene matches. The germline V gene (reference sequence) sets CDR1 to PRHDT and CDR2 to FYEKMQ. From the cysteine through the phenylalanine, the CDR3 covers 15 amino acids. The retained sequence is limited to the CDR3, 45 bases, with the frame set at the first base. Libraries were constructed by 5' RACE. The sequencer listed for this sample is NextSeq 500. To correct for sequencing error and PCR bias, the TCR library protocol tagged individual cDNA molecules with unique molecular identifiers. TCR alpha and beta chains were both sequenced, and the abundances of alpha and beta sequences in each sample were closely correlated with each other. The study's own analysis went as follows. Decombinator V4 was used to annotate TCR sequences for V gene, J gene and CDR3. Expanded TCRs were defined as changing significantly between any two time points under a Poisson model with p below 0.0001. Abundances of TCRs were expressed as counts per million after normalisation to the total number of TCRs sequenced in each sample. MAIT TCRs were defined by TRAV1-2 paired with TRAJ12, TRAJ20 or TRAJ33, and iNKT TCRs by TRAV10 paired with TRAJ18. VDJdb, accessed on 1 November 2021, was searched for TCRs annotated for CMV, EBV and SARS-CoV-2, and TCRs annotated for more than one antigen were excluded. Using fastp trimming at Q25 and MiXCR clonotype assembly, TCRdb reanalyzed the public sequencing data and kept in-frame beta chains. Rows are combined by CDR3 protein, so each entry shows the most common genes and DNA. TCRdb, not the authors, supplied the V and J calls. This sample lists tens of thousands of distinct CDR3 sequences; more than 4.5% were detected once. About 7% of the sample is taken by the ten largest.

The receptor was derived from an adult who was a healthcare worker with PCR-confirmed SARS-CoV-2 infection or an uninfected control (not recorded which). What was sequenced was whole blood. The sequence links TRBV13 to TRBJ2-7; 7 middle bases align to TRBD1. The CDR3 reads as follows: CASSLEGQISYEQYF. The DNA sequence is TGTGCCAGCAGCTTAGAGGGACAGATCTCCTACGAGCAGTACTTC.